This T cell receptor (beta chain) was sequenced for a study of PD-L1 blockade in urothelial cancer. Across the whole study: When tumor samples were examined, their median T cell count was some 1,400.

The CDR3 is 14 amino acids. Germline values: CDR1 GTSNPN, CDR2 SVGIG (reference sequence). V lost 5 bases and J 1 base, leaving 12 bases between the germline ends. This clone has just a few counts. Sequenced by immunoSEQ multiplex PCR; TCRdb stores in-frame clones only, minus some. The table lists more than 35,000 clones, around 33% of them singletons. This sequence originates from a man aged 55-75 years with urothelial cancer. The chain uses TRBV30 and TRBJ1-3, with D possibly being TRBD1 (5 bases). The sequences come from tumor tissue, collected before atezolizumab (anti-PD-L1) treatment. The CDR3 DNA follows: TGTGCCTGGGGCAGGGTTCTATCTGGAAACACCATATATTTT. Its protein is CAWGRVLSGNTIYF.